This T cell receptor (beta chain) was recorded in a study of T cells in localized non-small cell lung cancer. The CDR3 runs 14 residues. V lost 5 bases to trimming and J lost 0 bases, with 12 bases between them. CDR1 is SGHNT and CDR2 is YYREEE in the germline V gene (reference sequence). Assay: immunoSEQ multiplex PCR; the TCRdb copy retains only in-frame clones and omits some. The repertoire holds around 78,000 clones, with 80% as singletons. The sample in question was peripheral blood, obtained before any cancer treatment. The chain has TRBV5-4 and TRBJ2-7, with a weak D call TRBD1 (5 bases). The clonotype originates from a female donor older than 55 with stage I lung adenocarcinoma. CDR3 sequence: CASSDRTSSYEQYF. The CDR3 bases are TGTGCCAGCAGTGATAGGACATCCTCCTACGAGCAGTACTTC.